These T cell receptor beta chains were read from a single sample in a study of T cell responses to AZD1222 COVID-19 vaccine. Profiled with immunoSEQ multiplex PCR; TCRdb holds only in-frame clones, not every one. Of about 85,000 clones listed, approximately 87% are singletons. Specimen: peripheral blood, collected on day 0 of AZD1222 vaccination. All receptors derive from an adult in good health. The CDR3 runs from the conserved cysteine through the conserved F or W. D genes are given only for firm matches. Expanded clones get a size class; other rows say once, few or many, or leave the size out.

D: TRBD1; size: few; V: TRBV7-3; J: TRBJ1-2; DNA: TGTGCCAGCAGCTTAACGGGCGGGACAGCTTATGGCTACACCTTC; CDR3: CASSLTGGTAYGYTF
D: NA; size: NA; V: TRBV19; J: TRBJ2-5; DNA: TGTGCCAGTAGTATAGTGGTGCAAGAGACCCAGTACTTC; CDR3: CASSIVVQETQYF
D: NA; size: once; V: TRBV19; J: TRBJ1-1; DNA: TGTGCCAGTAGTAATCGGGCGACGAACACTGAAGCTTTCTTT; CDR3: CASSNRATNTEAFF
D: NA; size: once; V: TRBV11-2; J: TRBJ2-7; DNA: TGTGCCAGCAGCCAACAACAGGGACCCTACGAGCAGTACTTC; CDR3: CASSQQQGPYEQYF
D: TRBD2; size: NA; V: TRBV28; J: TRBJ2-2; DNA: TGTGCCAGCAGCCTCACTAGCGGGGGGGCCATTATACGGGCCGGGGAGCTGTTTTTT; CDR3: CASSLTSGGAIIRAGELFF
D: NA; size: NA; V: TRBV19; J: TRBJ1-1; DNA: TGTGCCAGTAGTAGGGGGCGGACTGAAGCTTTCTTT; CDR3: CASSRGRTEAFF
D: TRBD2; size: NA; V: TRBV28; J: TRBJ2-7; DNA: TGTGCCAGCACCACAAAACAGGCGGGGGCCTACGAGCAGTACTTC; CDR3: CASTTKQAGAYEQYF
D: TRBD2; size: NA; V: TRBV4-1; J: TRBJ2-4; DNA: TGCGCCAGCAGCCAAGAAGCGACAGGTGCGGGGGGGAACATTCAGTACTTC; CDR3: CASSQEATGAGGNIQYF
D: TRBD1; size: NA; V: TRBV6-6; J: TRBJ1-1; DNA: TGTGCCACCAGGGACAGGTACGGCGCTGAAGCTTTCTTT; CDR3: CATRDRYGAEAFF
D: NA; size: NA; V: TRBV30; J: TRBJ1-5; DNA: TGTGCCTGGAGTCCTGCAGGGGATCAGCCCCAGCATTTT; CDR3: CAWSPAGDQPQHF
D: NA; size: NA; V: TRBV6-4; J: TRBJ1-6; DNA: TGTGCCAGCAGTGACTCGGCTGGCGGCTCACCCCTCCACTTT; CDR3: CASSDSAGGSPLHF
D: NA; size: NA; V: TRBV30; J: TRBJ1-3; DNA: TGTGCCTGGTCAACGATCTCTGGAAACACCATATATTTT; CDR3: CAWSTISGNTIYF
D: TRBD2; size: NA; V: TRBV28; J: TRBJ2-2; DNA: TGTGCCAGCAGCTTAGCTAGCGGGAACACCGGGGAGCTGTTTTTT; CDR3: CASSLASGNTGELFF
D: NA; size: NA; V: TRBV5-4; J: TRBJ2-7; DNA: TGTGCCAGCAGCTTGAAAACCAGTTCCTACGAGCAGTACTTC; CDR3: CASSLKTSSYEQYF
D: TRBD1; size: NA; V: TRBV18; J: TRBJ1-2; DNA: TGTGCCAGCTCACCACCCGCGACAGGGGACTATGGCTACACCTTC; CDR3: CASSPPATGDYGYTF
D: NA; size: NA; V: TRBV27; J: TRBJ1-1; DNA: TGTGCCAGCAGTTTATTTGTGAACACTGAAGCTTTCTTT; CDR3: CASSLFVNTEAFF
D: TRBD1; size: NA; V: TRBV2; J: TRBJ1-6; DNA: TGTGCCAGCAGGCCATTAGGACAGGGGAGTTCACCCCTCCACTTT; CDR3: CASRPLGQGSSPLHF
D: TRBD1; size: NA; V: TRBV5-4; J: TRBJ2-1; DNA: TGTGCCAGCAGCTGGAGGGGACAGGGGGTGGACAATGAGCAGTTCTTC; CDR3: CASSWRGQGVDNEQFF
D: NA; size: NA; V: TRBV19; J: TRBJ2-1; DNA: TGTGCCAGTAGCCCCCCGTTCCTCTACAATGAGCAGTTCTTC; CDR3: CASSPPFLYNEQFF
D: TRBD1; size: NA; V: TRBV10-3; J: TRBJ2-3; DNA: TGTGCCATCAGTGAAGGGGACAGGGGATCTGGAGATACGCAGTATTTT; CDR3: CAISEGDRGSGDTQYF
D: NA; size: NA; V: TRBV5-1; J: TRBJ2-7; DNA: TGCGCCAGCAGGGTGGACTTTCTAGGCGAGCAGTACTTC; CDR3: CASRVDFLGEQYF
D: TRBD1; size: NA; V: TRBV19; J: TRBJ1-5; DNA: TGTGCCAGTAGTAGCCCACAGGGGGCGCAGAGCAATCAGCCCCAGCATTTT; CDR3: CASSSPQGAQSNQPQHF
D: NA; size: NA; V: TRBV6-5; J: TRBJ1-1; DNA: TGTGCCAGCAGGATCGAGGGGGAGAACACTGAAGCTTTCTTT; CDR3: CASRIEGENTEAFF
D: NA; size: NA; V: TRBV30; J: TRBJ2-3; DNA: TGTGCCTGGAGCGGTGTTACAGATACGCAGTATTTT; CDR3: CAWSGVTDTQYF
D: TRBD2; size: NA; V: TRBV7-3; J: TRBJ2-1; DNA: TGTGCCAGCAGCTTAACTCGCGGGGGGAACAATGAGCAGTTCTTC; CDR3: CASSLTRGGNNEQFF
D: NA; size: NA; V: TRBV5-6; J: TRBJ1-1; DNA: TGTGCCAGCAGCTTGGGGGGCAGGCCCTCTGAAGCTTTCTTT; CDR3: CASSLGGRPSEAFF
D: TRBD2; size: NA; V: TRBV7-6; J: TRBJ2-5; DNA: TGTGCCAGCAGCCGCGGGGTAGCGGGAATAGGAGAGACCCAGTACTTC; CDR3: CASSRGVAGIGETQYF
D: NA; size: NA; V: TRBV7-9; J: TRBJ1-2; DNA: TGTGCCAGCAGCTTAGTAGGGGGCTATGGCTACACCTTC; CDR3: CASSLVGGYGYTF
D: NA; size: NA; V: TRBV7-9; J: TRBJ2-2; DNA: TGTGCCAGCAGCTTATCTCGGCTGCTAACCGGGGAGCTGTTTTTT; CDR3: CASSLSRLLTGELFF
D: NA; size: once; V: TRBV28; J: TRBJ1-6; DNA: TGTGCCAGCAGTTCAGTAACAGGGTTAGGGGATTCACCCCTCCACTTT; CDR3: CASSSVTGLGDSPLHF
D: NA; size: NA; V: TRBV12-3/TRBV12-4; J: TRBJ1-1; DNA: TGTGCCAGCAGTCCACGGGAGAACACTGAAGCTTTCTTT; CDR3: CASSPRENTEAFF
D: TRBD1; size: NA; V: TRBV5-1; J: TRBJ2-1; DNA: TGCGCCAGCAGCCTCTCAGGGGGCAACTACAATGAGCAGTTCTTC; CDR3: CASSLSGGNYNEQFF
D: NA; size: NA; V: TRBV5-1; J: TRBJ1-1; DNA: TGCGCCAGCAGCTTGGCCGCTTACATGAACACTGAAGCTTTCTTT; CDR3: CASSLAAYMNTEAFF
D: TRBD1; size: NA; V: TRBV28; J: TRBJ1-2; DNA: TGTGCCACCCGGGACAGGGGGCCCCATGGCTACACCTTC; CDR3: CATRDRGPHGYTF
D: NA; size: NA; V: TRBV18; J: TRBJ1-2; DNA: TGTGCCAGCACACCCTCGGGAGGGGATAACTATGGCTACACCTTC; CDR3: CASTPSGGDNYGYTF
D: NA; size: NA; V: TRBV12-3/TRBV12-4; J: TRBJ1-2; DNA: TGTGCCAGCACGGACCCAGGGGATGGCTACACCTTC; CDR3: CASTDPGDGYTF
D: NA; size: NA; V: TRBV27; J: TRBJ1-5; DNA: TGTGCCAGCAGTGCCCAGGGAAGCAATCAGCCCCAGCATTTT; CDR3: CASSAQGSNQPQHF
D: TRBD2; size: NA; V: TRBV5-5; J: TRBJ2-1; DNA: TGTGCCAGCAGCTTGCAACTAGCGGGCTACAATGAGCAGTTCTTC; CDR3: CASSLQLAGYNEQFF
D: NA; size: NA; V: TRBV4-3; J: TRBJ2-7; DNA: TGCGCCAGCAGCCAAGTGATCTCCTACGAGCAGTACTTC; CDR3: CASSQVISYEQYF
D: TRBD2; size: NA; V: TRBV29-1; J: TRBJ2-1; DNA: TGCAGCGTGGGACTAGCGGGAGGTTCCAGCTCCTACAATGAGCAGTTCTTC; CDR3: CSVGLAGGSSSYNEQFF
D: NA; size: NA; V: TRBV6-5; J: TRBJ2-3; DNA: TGTGCCAGCAGGGAGACCCGTAGGGATACGCAGTATTTT; CDR3: CASRETRRDTQYF
D: NA; size: NA; V: TRBV19; J: TRBJ1-2; DNA: TGTGCCAGTAGTAGGCAGACCTATGGCTACACCTTC; CDR3: CASSRQTYGYTF
D: NA; size: few; V: TRBV4-2; J: TRBJ2-7; DNA: TGTGCCAGCAGCCAAGATGGCGGGTCCCCTTGGTACGAGCAGTACTTC; CDR3: CASSQDGGSPWYEQYF
D: NA; size: NA; V: TRBV19; J: TRBJ1-1; DNA: TGTGCCAGTAGTACCCCGGGACACACTATGAACACTGAAGCTTTCTTT; CDR3: CASSTPGHTMNTEAFF
D: NA; size: NA; V: TRBV6-4; J: TRBJ1-1; DNA: TGTGCCAGCAGTGAAGGAGGAGTTGGCACTGAAGCTTTCTTT; CDR3: CASSEGGVGTEAFF
D: TRBD1; size: NA; V: TRBV4-3; J: TRBJ1-2; DNA: TGCGCCAGCAGCCGAGGACAGGGGAGGAACGGCAACTTTGGCTACACCTTC; CDR3: CASSRGQGRNGNFGYTF
D: NA; size: NA; V: TRBV28; J: TRBJ2-1; DNA: TGTGCCAGCAGAAACCCGGGGGTTTTAGGGAATGAGCAGTTCTTC; CDR3: CASRNPGVLGNEQFF
D: NA; size: NA; V: TRBV30; J: TRBJ1-1; DNA: TGTGCCTGGAGTCTCCCCTTGTGGGGCACTGAAGCTTTCTTT; CDR3: CAWSLPLWGTEAFF
D: NA; size: NA; V: TRBV7-6; J: TRBJ2-3; DNA: TGTGCCAGCAGCTTAGCAAGCCCTAGCACAGATACGCAGTATTTT; CDR3: CASSLASPSTDTQYF